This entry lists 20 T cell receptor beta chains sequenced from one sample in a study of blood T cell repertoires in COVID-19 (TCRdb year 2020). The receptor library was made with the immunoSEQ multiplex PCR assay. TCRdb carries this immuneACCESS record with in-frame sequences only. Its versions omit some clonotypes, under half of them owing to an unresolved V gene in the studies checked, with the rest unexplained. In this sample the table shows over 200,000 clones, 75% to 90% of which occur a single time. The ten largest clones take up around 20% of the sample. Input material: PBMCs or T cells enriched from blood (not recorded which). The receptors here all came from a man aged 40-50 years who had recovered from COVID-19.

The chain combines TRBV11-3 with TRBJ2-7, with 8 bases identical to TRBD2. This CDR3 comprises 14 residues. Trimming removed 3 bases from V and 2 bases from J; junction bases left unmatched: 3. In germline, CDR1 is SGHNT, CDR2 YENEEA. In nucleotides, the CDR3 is TGTGCCAGCAGCTTGGCAGCGGGAGCCTACGAGCAGTACTTC. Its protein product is CASSLAAGAYEQYF. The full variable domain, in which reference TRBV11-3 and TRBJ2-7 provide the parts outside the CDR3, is EAGVVQSPRYKIIEKKQPVAFWCNPISGHNTLYWYLQNLGQGPELLIRYENEEAVDDSQLPKDRFSAERLKGVDSTLKIQPAELGDSAVYLCASSLAAGAYEQYFGPGTRLTVT.

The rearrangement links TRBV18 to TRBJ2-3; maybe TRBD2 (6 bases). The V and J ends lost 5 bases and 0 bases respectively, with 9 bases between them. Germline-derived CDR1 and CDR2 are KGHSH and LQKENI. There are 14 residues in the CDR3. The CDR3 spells CASSIGTSTDTQYF. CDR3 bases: TGTGCCAGCTCAATAGGGACTAGCACAGATACGCAGTATTTT.

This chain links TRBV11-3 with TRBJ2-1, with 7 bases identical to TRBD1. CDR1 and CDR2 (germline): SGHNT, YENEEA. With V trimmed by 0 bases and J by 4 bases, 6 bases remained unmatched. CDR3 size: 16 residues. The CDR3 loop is CASSLDGTAPYNEQFF. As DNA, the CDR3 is TGTGCCAGCAGCTTAGACGGGACAGCGCCTTACAATGAGCAGTTCTTC.

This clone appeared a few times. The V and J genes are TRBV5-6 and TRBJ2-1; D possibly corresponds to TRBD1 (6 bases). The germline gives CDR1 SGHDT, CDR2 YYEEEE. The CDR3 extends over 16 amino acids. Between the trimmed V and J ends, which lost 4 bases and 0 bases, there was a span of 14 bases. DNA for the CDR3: TGTGCCAGCAGCCCGACCAGGGGTCTCTCCTACAATGAGCAGTTCTTC. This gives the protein CASSPTRGLSYNEQFF.

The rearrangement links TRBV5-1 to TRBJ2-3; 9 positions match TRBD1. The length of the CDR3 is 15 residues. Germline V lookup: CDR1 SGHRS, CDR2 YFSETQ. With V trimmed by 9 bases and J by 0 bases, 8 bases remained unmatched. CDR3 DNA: TGCGCCATTCCCCCCGGACAGGGGAGCACAGATACGCAGTATTTT. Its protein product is CAIPPGQGSTDTQYF.

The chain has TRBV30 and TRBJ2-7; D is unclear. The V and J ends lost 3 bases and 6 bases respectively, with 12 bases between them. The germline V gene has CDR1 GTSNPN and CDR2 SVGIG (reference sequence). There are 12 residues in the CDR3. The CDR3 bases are TGTGCCTGGAGCCAACCCCCAGTCGAGCAGTACTTC. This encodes CAWSQPPVEQYF.

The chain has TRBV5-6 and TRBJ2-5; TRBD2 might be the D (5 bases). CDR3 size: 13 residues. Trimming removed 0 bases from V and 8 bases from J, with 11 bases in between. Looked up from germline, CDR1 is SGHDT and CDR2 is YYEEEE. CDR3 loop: CASSLGGLGTQYF. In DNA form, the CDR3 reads TGTGCCAGCAGCTTGGGAGGGTTGGGTACCCAGTACTTC.

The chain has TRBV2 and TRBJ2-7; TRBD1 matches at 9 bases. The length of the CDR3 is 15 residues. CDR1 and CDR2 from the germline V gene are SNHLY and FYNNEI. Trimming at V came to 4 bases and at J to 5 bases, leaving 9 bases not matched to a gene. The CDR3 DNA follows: TGTGCCAGCAGTGCCGGGACAGGGTTATACAACGAGCAGTACTTC. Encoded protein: CASSAGTGLYNEQYF.

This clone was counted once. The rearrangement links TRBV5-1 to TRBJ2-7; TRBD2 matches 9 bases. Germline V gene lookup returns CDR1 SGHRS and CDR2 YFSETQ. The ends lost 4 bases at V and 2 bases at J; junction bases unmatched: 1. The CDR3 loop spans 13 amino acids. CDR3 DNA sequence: TGCGCCAGCAGCCTAGCGGGAACCTACGAGCAGTACTTC. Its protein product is CASSLAGTYEQYF.

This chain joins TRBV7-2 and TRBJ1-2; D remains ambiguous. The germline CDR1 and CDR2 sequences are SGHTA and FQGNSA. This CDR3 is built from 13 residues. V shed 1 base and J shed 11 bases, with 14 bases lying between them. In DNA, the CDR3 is TGTGCCAGCAGCTTAGAGGAACCCGGGTTGTACACCTTC. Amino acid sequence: CASSLEEPGLYTF.

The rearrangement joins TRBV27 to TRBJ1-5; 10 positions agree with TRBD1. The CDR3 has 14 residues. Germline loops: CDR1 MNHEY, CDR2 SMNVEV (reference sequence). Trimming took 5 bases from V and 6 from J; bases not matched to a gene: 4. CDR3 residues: CASSTDRGRQPQHF. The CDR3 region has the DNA TGTGCCAGCAGTACCGACAGGGGGCGTCAGCCCCAGCATTTT.

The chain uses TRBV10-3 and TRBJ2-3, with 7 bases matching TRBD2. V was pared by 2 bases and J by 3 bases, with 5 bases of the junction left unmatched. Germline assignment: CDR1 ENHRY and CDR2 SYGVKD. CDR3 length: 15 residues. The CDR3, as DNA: TGTGCCATCAGTGAGAGGCGGGAGAGTACAGATACGCAGTATTTT. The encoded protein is CAISERRESTDTQYF.

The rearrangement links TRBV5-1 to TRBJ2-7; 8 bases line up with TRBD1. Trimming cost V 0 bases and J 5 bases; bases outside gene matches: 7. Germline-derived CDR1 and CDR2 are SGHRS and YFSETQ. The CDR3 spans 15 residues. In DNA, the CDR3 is TGCGCCAGCAGCTTGGTGACAGGGGCGAGTGACGAGCAGTACTTC. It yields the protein CASSLVTGASDEQYF. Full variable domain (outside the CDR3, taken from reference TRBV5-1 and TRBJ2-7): KAGVTQTPRYLIKTRGQQVTLSCSPISGHRSVSWYQQTPGQGLQFLFEYFSETQRNKGNFPGRFSGRQFSNSRSEMNVSTLELGDSALYLCASSLVTGASDEQYFGPGTRLTVT.

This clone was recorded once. CDR3 DNA: TGTGCCAGCAGCTTAGAACGGGGCTCCTACGAGCAGTACTTC. Translating gives CASSLERGSYEQYF. V usage is TRBV5-4 and J usage is TRBJ2-7, with a tentative D call TRBD2 (5 bases). The CDR3 extends over 14 amino acids. V lost 2 bases and J 0 bases, leaving 9 bases between the germline ends. The V gene's germline CDR1 is SGHNT and CDR2 YYREEE (reference sequence).

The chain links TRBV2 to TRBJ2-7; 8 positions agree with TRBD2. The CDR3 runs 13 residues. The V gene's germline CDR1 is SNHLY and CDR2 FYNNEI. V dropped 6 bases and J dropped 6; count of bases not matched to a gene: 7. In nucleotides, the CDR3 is TGTGCCAGCAGCACGACTAGCGCGGGCGAGCAGTACTTC. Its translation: CASSTTSAGEQYF.

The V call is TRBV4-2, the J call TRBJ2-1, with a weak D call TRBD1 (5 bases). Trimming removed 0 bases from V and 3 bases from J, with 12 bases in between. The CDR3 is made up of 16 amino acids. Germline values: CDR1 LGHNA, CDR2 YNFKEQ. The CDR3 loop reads CASSQDADTRYNEQFF. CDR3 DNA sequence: TGTGCCAGCAGCCAAGATGCGGACACCCGCTACAATGAGCAGTTCTTC.

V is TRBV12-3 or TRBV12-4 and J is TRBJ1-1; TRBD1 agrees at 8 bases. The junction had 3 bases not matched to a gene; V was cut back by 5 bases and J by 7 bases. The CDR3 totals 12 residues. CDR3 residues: CASSPGQGEAFF. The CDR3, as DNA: TGTGCCAGCAGTCCAGGACAGGGTGAAGCTTTCTTT.

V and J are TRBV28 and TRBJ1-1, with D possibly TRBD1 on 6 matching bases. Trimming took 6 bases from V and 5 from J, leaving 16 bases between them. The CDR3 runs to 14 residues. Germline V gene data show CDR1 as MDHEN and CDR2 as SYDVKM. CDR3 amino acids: CASRLGSRGTEAFF. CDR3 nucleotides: TGTGCCAGCAGGTTGGGGAGCAGGGGAACTGAAGCTTTCTTT.

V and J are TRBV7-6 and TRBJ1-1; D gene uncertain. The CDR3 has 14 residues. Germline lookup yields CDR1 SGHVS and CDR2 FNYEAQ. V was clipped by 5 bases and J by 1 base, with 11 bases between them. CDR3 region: CASSPSSQNTEAFF. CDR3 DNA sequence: TGTGCCAGCAGCCCCTCCAGTCAGAACACTGAAGCTTTCTTT. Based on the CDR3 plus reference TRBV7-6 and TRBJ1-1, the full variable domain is GAGVSQSPRYKVTKRGQDVALRCDPISGHVSLYWYRQALGQGPEFLTYFNYEAQQDKSGLPNDRFSAERPEGSISTLTIQRTEQRDSAMYRCASSPSSQNTEAFFGQGTRLTVV.

The CDR3 nucleotides read TGTGCCAGCAGTCGGGGAGGGGAAAAACTGTTTTTT. Protein product: CASSRGGEKLFF. This chain connects TRBV27 to TRBJ1-4; D gene uncertain. This CDR3 contains 12 residues. V was cut by 5 bases and J by 8 bases, with 9 bases left in between. Germline lookup yields CDR1 MNHEY and CDR2 SMNVEV (reference sequence).